This T cell receptor (beta chain) was captured by sequencing in a study of blood T cell repertoires in COVID-19. Study context: From the United States, Italy and Spain came samples of acute and convalescent COVID-19. Sources were T cells, B-cell-depleted T cells, or PBMCs; the material itself was cDNA or gDNA.

Study processing details: Amplification with reference gene primers provided the estimates of nucleated cell counts. Generated by immunoSEQ multiplex PCR, the TCRdb table keeps only in-frame clones and is missing some. V and J calls and clone size are given by that table; D and trimming were obtained from the DNA. The data show a few hundred thousand clones, with around 83% seen just once and roughly 2% held by the top ten. What was sequenced was peripheral blood. The sequence was obtained from a man aged 25-40 years who had recovered from COVID-19.

CDR3 coding DNA: TGTGCCAGCAGAAGTACAGGGGGCGCGCAGTACTTC. Amino acids: CASRSTGGAQYF. The chain recombines TRBV6-5 with TRBJ2-7; 9 bases map to TRBD1. J gave up 9 bases and V 6 bases, and 6 bases lay outside the gene matches. This CDR3 contains 12 residues. Germline loops: CDR1 MNHEY, CDR2 SVGAGI.